This T cell receptor (beta chain) was obtained from a study of blood T cell repertoires in COVID-19. Study-wide background: Spain, Italy and the United States supplied samples that represented acute and convalescent COVID-19. PBMCs, B-cell-depleted T cells, or T cells were the source of the cDNA or gDNA that made up the material.

Original handling: For nucleated cells, counts were estimated from reference gene primer amplification. Method: immunoSEQ multiplex PCR; TCRdb's copy keeps in-frame clones and lacks some. The D gene and trimming were derived from the DNA, and the V and J assignments and clone size from that table. Counted here are over 150,000 clones, around 84% occurring once; the ten biggest clones make up less than 0.7%. Trimming took off 0 bases at V and 0 bases at J, with 7 bases between the two ends. Germline CDR1 and CDR2: SGDLS and YYNGEE. This CDR3 is 15 amino acids long. V and J are TRBV9 and TRBJ1-3; D gene ambiguous. Sequencing input: peripheral blood. The clonotype comes from a man aged 60 to 75 with COVID-19, enrolled during active disease. CDR3 loop: CASSVVADSGNTIYF. CDR3 coding DNA: TGTGCCAGCAGCGTAGTTGCAGACTCTGGAAACACCATATATTTT.